The 2 T cell receptor beta chains below were found in one sample sequenced in a study of blood T cell repertoires in COVID-19. The protocol was immunoSEQ multiplex PCR, while the TCRdb copy is restricted to in-frame clones and leaves out a portion. The data hold tens of thousands of clones, with roughly 90% observed a single time. The sequencing input was peripheral blood. These receptors all stem from an elderly man with acute or convalescent COVID-19.

The rearrangement links TRBV5-6 to TRBJ2-7; 8 bases fit TRBD1. Germline trimming cut 3 bases from V and 6 bases from J; bases unmatched to any gene: 8. This CDR3 has 14 amino acids. Germline CDR1 SGHDT, CDR2 YYEEEE. The CDR3 sequence: CASSSMDRAGEQYF. The CDR3 DNA sequence: TGTGCCAGCAGCTCCATGGACAGGGCAGGCGAGCAGTACTTC.

The rearrangement links TRBV27 to TRBJ1-1; no clear D. CDR1 is MNHEY, CDR2 SMNVEV, per germline (reference sequence). The V and J ends lost 0 bases and 3 bases respectively, with 8 bases between them. This CDR3 has 14 amino acids. CDR3 region: CASSLSRVDTEAFF. CDR3 nucleotides: TGTGCCAGCAGTTTATCGCGGGTTGACACTGAAGCTTTCTTT.